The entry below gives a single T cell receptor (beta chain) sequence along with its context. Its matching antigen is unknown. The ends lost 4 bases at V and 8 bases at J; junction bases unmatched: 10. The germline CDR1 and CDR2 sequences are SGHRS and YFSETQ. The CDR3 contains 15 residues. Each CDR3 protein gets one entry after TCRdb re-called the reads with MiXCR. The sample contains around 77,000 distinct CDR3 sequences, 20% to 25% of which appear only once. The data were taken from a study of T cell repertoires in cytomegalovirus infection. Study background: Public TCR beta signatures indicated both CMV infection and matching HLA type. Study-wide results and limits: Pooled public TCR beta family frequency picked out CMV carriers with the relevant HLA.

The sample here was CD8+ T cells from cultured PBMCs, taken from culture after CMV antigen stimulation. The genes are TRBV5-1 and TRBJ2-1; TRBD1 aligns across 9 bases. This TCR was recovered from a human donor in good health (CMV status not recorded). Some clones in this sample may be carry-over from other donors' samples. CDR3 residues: CASSPKGTGSDEQFF. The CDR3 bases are TGCGCCAGCAGCCCAAAGGGGACAGGGAGCGATGAGCAGTTCTTC.